Listed below are T cell receptor beta chains from one sample, sequenced in a study of cytomegalovirus exposure and HLA in healthy donors. Generated by immunoSEQ multiplex PCR, the TCRdb table keeps only in-frame clones and is missing some. Counted here are more than 110,000 clones, 75% to 80% occurring once; the ten biggest clones make up under 4.5%. Sequencing used PBMCs. Receptors were obtained from a man aged 18 to 29 in good health and CMV-seronegative. Each CDR3 is given with its conserved first and last residue. Each record gives: V gene, J gene, clone size, D gene, CDR3 protein, CDR3 DNA. A D gene is named only where the DNA matches it firmly. Part of the rows lack a size; the others show once, few, many or a class for expanded clones.

>TRBV7-9|TRBJ1-5|NA|TRBD1
CASSFGTGQNQPQHF
TGTGCCAGCAGCTTTGGGACAGGGCAAAATCAGCCCCAGCATTTT
>TRBV9|TRBJ2-1|NA|TRBD1
CAVPRDRGPNEQFF
TGTGCCGTCCCCCGGGACAGGGGGCCGAATGAGCAGTTCTTC
>TRBV19|TRBJ2-2|NA|TRBD1
CASSSEQGAGGTGELFF
TGTGCCAGTAGTTCAGAGCAGGGGGCGGGTGGCACCGGGGAGCTGTTTTTT
>TRBV7-8|TRBJ2-7|NA|NA
CASKNHRDTSEQYF
TGTGCCAGCAAAAATCACAGGGATACTTCCGAGCAGTACTTC
>TRBV6-5|TRBJ2-1|NA|NA
CASSYIGRGRNEQFF
TGTGCCAGCAGTTATATAGGTCGGGGTAGGAATGAGCAGTTCTTC
>TRBV11-2|TRBJ2-4|NA|TRBD2
CASSLSRGGFDKNIQYF
TGTGCCAGCAGCTTAAGCCGGGGGGGCTTTGACAAAAACATTCAGTACTTC
>TRBV19|TRBJ1-2|NA|TRBD1
CASKEGARGYTF
TGTGCCAGTAAAGAGGGGGCGCGGGGCTACACCTTC
>TRBV5-1|TRBJ1-1|NA|NA
CASSLGEAGNTEAFF
TGCGCCAGCAGCTTGGGAGAGGCGGGAAACACTGAAGCTTTCTTT
>TRBV11-3|TRBJ2-1|NA|TRBD2
CASSLDTSLAGGRNEQFF
TGTGCCAGCAGCTTAGATACCAGCCTAGCGGGAGGGAGGAATGAGCAGTTCTTC
>TRBV19|TRBJ1-1|few|NA
CASSELNTEAFF
TGTGCCAGTAGTGAGCTGAACACTGAAGCTTTCTTT
>TRBV28|TRBJ1-4|NA|TRBD1
CASSSGTVEKLFF
TGTGCCAGCAGTTCAGGGACAGTTGAAAAACTGTTTTTT
>TRBV7-9|TRBJ2-2|NA|NA
CASSLEQGALRELFF
TGTGCCAGCAGCTTAGAGCAGGGTGCTTTACGGGAGCTGTTTTTT
>TRBV5-4|TRBJ2-5|NA|TRBD2
CASSPSGGQETQYF
TGTGCCAGCAGCCCAAGCGGGGGGCAAGAGACCCAGTACTTC
>TRBV11-2|TRBJ2-1|NA|NA
CASSHPRGRGGYEQFF
TGTGCCAGCAGTCATCCCCGAGGTAGGGGTGGGTATGAGCAGTTCTTC
>TRBV5-1|TRBJ2-3|once|TRBD2
CASSLEASGSVTDTQYF
TGCGCCAGCAGCTTGGAGGCTAGCGGGAGTGTGACAGATACGCAGTATTTT
>TRBV5-6|TRBJ1-2|NA|TRBD1
CASSRTGYGYTF
TGTGCCAGCAGCCGGACAGGTTATGGCTACACCTTC
>TRBV19|TRBJ2-3|once|NA
CASSMRDGDTQYF
TGTGCCAGTAGTATGCGGGATGGGGATACGCAGTATTTT
>TRBV10-1|TRBJ2-7|NA|NA
CASSDRDNSYEQHF
TGCGCCAGCAGTGACCGGGACAACTCCTACGAGCAGCACTTC
>TRBV28|TRBJ2-7|NA|NA
CAVTQGYEQYF
TGTGCCGTAACTCAGGGTTACGAGCAGTACTTC
>TRBV10-1|TRBJ2-7|NA|TRBD1
CASSAGTGVYEQYF
TGCGCCAGCAGTGCCGGGACAGGGGTCTACGAGCAGTACTTC
>TRBV5-6|TRBJ2-3|NA|TRBD2
CASSLAWREITDTQYF
TGTGCCAGCAGCTTGGCCTGGCGGGAGATCACAGATACGCAGTATTTT
>TRBV27|TRBJ2-2|NA|TRBD1
CASSLNRGSTGELFF
TGTGCCAGCAGTTTAAACAGGGGGTCCACCGGGGAGCTGTTTTTT
>TRBV5-4|TRBJ1-2|NA|NA
CASSLSPQANYGYTF
TGTGCCAGCAGCTTGAGCCCCCAGGCTAACTATGGCTACACCTTC
>TRBV15|TRBJ2-7|NA|TRBD2
CATSRDRRGTRQMYEQYF
TGTGCCACCAGCAGAGATCGACGAGGGACTAGACAGATGTACGAGCAGTACTTC
>TRBV5-6|TRBJ2-7|NA|TRBD1
CASSHSGTGGIYEQYF
TGTGCCAGCAGCCACTCGGGGACAGGGGGCATCTACGAGCAGTACTTC
>TRBV19|TRBJ1-1|NA|NA
CASSIRDGGANTEAFF
TGTGCCAGTAGTATTAGGGATGGGGGGGCGAACACTGAAGCTTTCTTT
>TRBV19|TRBJ1-4|NA|NA
CASSMTHRGVYEKLFF
TGTGCCAGTAGTATGACCCATCGGGGGGTCTATGAAAAACTGTTTTTT
>TRBV4-1|TRBJ2-2|NA|TRBD2
CASSRGKTSGGYNTGELFF
TGCGCCAGCAGCCGTGGAAAGACTAGCGGGGGATATAACACCGGGGAGCTGTTTTTT
>TRBV29-1|TRBJ1-1|few|NA
CSVPGEGTEAFF
TGCAGCGTTCCAGGGGAAGGCACTGAAGCTTTCTTT
>TRBV19|TRBJ2-7|NA|TRBD1
CASSIGDRYYEQYF
TGTGCCAGTAGTATAGGGGACAGATACTACGAGCAGTACTTC
>TRBV11-2|TRBJ2-3|NA|TRBD1
CASSPPPGQGFSTDTQYF
TGTGCCAGCAGCCCGCCCCCGGGACAGGGGTTTAGCACAGATACGCAGTATTTT
>TRBV7-8|TRBJ1-2|NA|NA
CASSSPSSGNTF
TGTGCCAGCAGCTCCCCCTCATCGGGGAACACCTTC
>TRBV6-5|TRBJ1-2|NA|NA
CASSYTGNYGYTF
TGTGCCAGCAGTTACACAGGGAACTATGGCTACACCTTC
>TRBV28|TRBJ1-5|NA|TRBD1
CASRQGVSNQPQHF
TGTGCCAGCAGGCAGGGGGTAAGCAATCAGCCCCAGCATTTT
>TRBV4-2|TRBJ2-2|NA|TRBD2
CASSQEGGRPNTGELFF
TGTGCCAGCAGCCAAGAGGGCGGGAGGCCTAACACCGGGGAGCTGTTTTTT
>TRBV7-9|TRBJ2-7|NA|NA
CASSPPLSGPRNEQYF
TGTGCCAGCAGCCCCCCTCTTAGTGGGCCAAGGAACGAGCAGTACTTC
>TRBV23-1|TRBJ1-4|NA|TRBD1
CASTGTGRHEKLFF
TGCGCCAGCACCGGGACAGGGAGACATGAAAAACTGTTTTTT
>TRBV19|TRBJ1-2|NA|TRBD1
CASSILSEGARGYTF
TGTGCCAGTAGTATACTTTCTGAGGGGGCGAGAGGCTACACCTTC
>TRBV5-5|TRBJ2-2|NA|NA
CASSLVFGTEGPGELFF
TGTGCCAGCAGCTTGGTTTTCGGGACGGAGGGCCCCGGGGAGCTGTTTTTT
>TRBV29-1|TRBJ1-1|NA|NA
CSVELEKAFF
TGCAGCGTTGAATTGGAGAAAGCTTTCTTT
>TRBV25-1|TRBJ2-7|NA|NA
CASSETSPLGYEQYF
TGTGCCAGCAGTGAAACCTCTCCCCTAGGTTACGAGCAGTACTTC
>TRBV28|TRBJ2-3|NA|TRBD1
CVSSFPDRGFTDTQYF
TGTGTCAGCAGTTTTCCGGACAGGGGGTTCACAGATACGCAGTATTTT
>TRBV23-1|TRBJ2-2|NA|TRBD1
CASSQPQGVEHTGELFF
TGCGCCAGCAGTCAACCTCAGGGGGTGGAGCATACCGGGGAGCTGTTTTTT
>TRBV4-2|TRBJ2-2|NA|NA
CASSQDPHRGTTGELFF
TGTGCCAGCAGCCAAGATCCCCACCGGGGTACCACCGGGGAGCTGTTTTTT
>TRBV6-6|TRBJ2-7|NA|NA
CASLKARDRDYEQYF
TGTGCCAGCCTAAAGGCCCGAGACAGAGACTACGAGCAGTACTTC
>TRBV30|TRBJ1-2|once|NA
CAWSRGRVPWDYGYTF
TGTGCCTGGAGTCGGGGTAGGGTCCCTTGGGACTATGGCTACACCTTC
>TRBV10-1|TRBJ2-1|NA|NA
CASSAGTPYNEQFF
TGCGCCAGCAGTGCGGGGACACCGTACAATGAGCAGTTCTTC
>TRBV28|TRBJ2-7|NA|NA
CASSRDRGEQYF
TGTGCCAGCAGCCGTGACAGAGGCGAGCAGTACTTC
>TRBV18|TRBJ1-1|NA|NA
CASSPAWQNTEAFF
TGTGCCAGCTCACCTGCTTGGCAGAACACTGAAGCTTTCTTT
>TRBV4-2|TRBJ2-5|once|TRBD1
CASSQDGGQQETQYF
TGTGCCAGCAGCCAAGATGGGGGACAGCAAGAGACCCAGTACTTC
>TRBV15|TRBJ2-3|NA|TRBD1
CATSRETPIARTGGAGDTQYF
TGTGCCACCAGCAGAGAAACCCCGATCGCAAGAACAGGGGGCGCGGGGGATACGCAGTATTTT
>TRBV7-3|TRBJ2-3|NA|TRBD2
CASSLKVLAGGGGTDTQYF
TGTGCCAGCAGCCTTAAGGTCCTAGCGGGAGGAGGAGGCACAGATACGCAGTATTTT